This is a list of T cell receptor beta chains from one sample in a study of T-cell memory formation after mild COVID-19. TCRdb reprocessed the 5' RACE reads with MiXCR, giving one entry per CDR3 protein. The sample holds roughly 200,000 distinct CDR3 sequences, over 7.5% seen once. The sample comprised PBMCs or a T cell subset sorted from them (not recorded which). The receptors originated from a man aged 18 to 30 who had mild COVID-19 (a few samples of this study predate the infection). Cell type and time point are not known. CDR3s include the opening cysteine and the closing phenylalanine or tryptophan. D genes are given only for firm matches. Clone size is given for some rows only: seen once, a few or many times, or a class if the clone is expanded.

j_gene: TRBJ2-3
d_gene: TRBD2
abundance: few
v_gene: TRBV5-1
len: 16
CDR3aa: CASSPWAGGPTDTQYF
CDR3nt: TGCGCCAGCAGCCCTTGGGCGGGGGGACCCACAGATACGCAGTATTTT

j_gene: TRBJ1-1
d_gene: NA
abundance: NA
v_gene: TRBV6-6
len: 14
CDR3aa: CASRTGTKNTEAFF
CDR3nt: TGTGCCAGCAGGACCGGGACAAAGAACACTGAAGCTTTCTTT

j_gene: TRBJ2-6
d_gene: NA
abundance: NA
v_gene: TRBV6-1
len: 14
CDR3aa: CASRQFSGANVLTF
CDR3nt: TGTGCCAGTAGACAGTTCTCTGGGGCCAACGTCCTGACTTTC

j_gene: TRBJ1-1
d_gene: NA
abundance: NA
v_gene: TRBV20-1
len: 13
CDR3aa: CSAPDGQYTEAFF
CDR3nt: TGCAGTGCCCCCGACGGACAGTACACTGAAGCTTTCTTT

j_gene: TRBJ1-2
d_gene: NA
abundance: few
v_gene: TRBV7-2
len: 15
CDR3aa: CASSIWVSGDYGYTF
CDR3nt: TGTGCCAGCAGCATCTGGGTTTCAGGGGACTATGGCTACACCTTC

j_gene: TRBJ2-1
d_gene: NA
abundance: few
v_gene: TRBV15
len: 15
CDR3aa: CATSRDGREYNEQFF
CDR3nt: TGTGCCACCAGCAGAGATGGAAGAGAATACAATGAGCAGTTCTTC

j_gene: TRBJ1-1
d_gene: TRBD1
abundance: NA
v_gene: TRBV5-1
len: 15
CDR3aa: CASSPNTGDLTEAFF
CDR3nt: TGCGCCAGCAGCCCCAACACAGGGGATCTTACTGAAGCTTTCTTT

j_gene: TRBJ1-6
d_gene: TRBD1
abundance: few
v_gene: TRBV30
len: 13
CDR3aa: CAWSPGGNSPLHF
CDR3nt: TGTGCCTGGAGTCCAGGGGGGAATTCACCCCTCCACTTT

j_gene: TRBJ2-3
d_gene: TRBD2
abundance: NA
v_gene: TRBV7-2
len: 17
CDR3aa: CASSLGAGGGITDTQYF
CDR3nt: TGTGCCAGCAGCTTAGGTGCAGGCGGGGGAATCACAGATACGCAGTATTTT

j_gene: TRBJ2-3
d_gene: TRBD2
abundance: NA
v_gene: TRBV24-1
len: 16
CDR3aa: CATSDLAGEGTDTQYF
CDR3nt: TGTGCCACCAGTGATTTGGCGGGGGAGGGCACAGATACGCAGTATTTT

j_gene: TRBJ2-3
d_gene: NA
abundance: few
v_gene: TRBV30
len: 11
CDR3aa: CAWAVTDTQYF
CDR3nt: TGTGCCTGGGCGGTTACAGATACGCAGTATTTT

j_gene: TRBJ2-2
d_gene: NA
abundance: few
v_gene: TRBV4-3
len: 14
CDR3aa: CASSRSTGTGELFF
CDR3nt: TGCGCCAGCAGCCGAAGCACAGGGACCGGGGAGCTGTTTTTT

j_gene: TRBJ2-6
d_gene: TRBD1
abundance: NA
v_gene: TRBV5-1
len: 15
CDR3aa: CASSWTGPGANVLTF
CDR3nt: TGCGCCAGCAGTTGGACAGGCCCTGGGGCCAACGTCCTGACTTTC

j_gene: TRBJ2-2
d_gene: NA
abundance: NA
v_gene: TRBV3-1
len: 15
CDR3aa: CASSQVQGFTGELFF
CDR3nt: TGTGCCAGCAGCCAGGTACAGGGTTTCACCGGGGAGCTGTTTTTT

j_gene: TRBJ1-5
d_gene: NA
abundance: many
v_gene: TRBV7-9
len: 15
CDR3aa: CASSTDSNSNQPQHF
CDR3nt: TGTGCCAGCAGCACCGACAGTAATAGCAATCAGCCCCAGCATTTT

j_gene: TRBJ2-3
d_gene: NA
abundance: NA
v_gene: TRBV7-2
len: 15
CDR3aa: CASSFAGGFTDTQYF
CDR3nt: TGTGCCAGCAGCTTCGCCGGTGGTTTCACAGATACGCAGTATTTT

j_gene: TRBJ2-3
d_gene: NA
abundance: many
v_gene: TRBV9
len: 13
CDR3aa: CASSVAPADTQYF
CDR3nt: TGTGCCAGCAGCGTAGCGCCCGCAGATACGCAGTATTTT

j_gene: TRBJ2-5
d_gene: NA
abundance: NA
v_gene: TRBV6-5
len: 10
CDR3aa: CASREETQYF
CDR3nt: TGTGCCAGCAGGGAAGAGACCCAGTACTTC

j_gene: TRBJ1-5
d_gene: NA
abundance: many
v_gene: TRBV12-3/TRBV12-4
len: 12
CDR3aa: CASSSPSRAQHF
CDR3nt: TGTGCCAGCAGTTCCCCGAGTCGGGCCCAGCATTTT

j_gene: TRBJ2-2
d_gene: NA
abundance: few
v_gene: TRBV2
len: 14
CDR3aa: CASTGQGITGELFF
CDR3nt: TGTGCCAGCACTGGGCAGGGAATAACCGGGGAGCTGTTTTTT

j_gene: TRBJ2-1
d_gene: TRBD2
abundance: NA
v_gene: TRBV5-1
len: 17
CDR3aa: CASRIRVRGWSYNEQFF
CDR3nt: TGCGCCAGCAGGATTCGGGTGCGGGGGTGGTCCTACAATGAGCAGTTCTTC

j_gene: TRBJ1-2
d_gene: TRBD1
abundance: NA
v_gene: TRBV6-5
len: 16
CDR3aa: CASRDWGTGTNYGYTF
CDR3nt: TGTGCCAGCAGAGACTGGGGGACAGGGACAAACTATGGCTACACCTTC

j_gene: TRBJ1-6
d_gene: NA
abundance: few
v_gene: TRBV7-2
len: 16
CDR3aa: CASSLARLGGRGSLHF
CDR3nt: TGTGCCAGCAGCTTAGCGCGTTTAGGGGGGAGAGGATCCCTCCACTTT

j_gene: TRBJ1-2
d_gene: TRBD1
abundance: few
v_gene: TRBV30
len: 13
CDR3aa: CAWSGQGGYGYTF
CDR3nt: TGTGCCTGGAGTGGACAGGGGGGCTATGGCTACACCTTC

j_gene: TRBJ2-5
d_gene: NA
abundance: NA
v_gene: TRBV2
len: 13
CDR3aa: CASARGVQETQYF
CDR3nt: TGTGCCAGCGCCAGGGGGGTCCAAGAGACCCAGTACTTC

j_gene: TRBJ2-5
d_gene: TRBD2
abundance: many
v_gene: TRBV20-1
len: 14
CDR3aa: CSAQTMRTSETQYF
CDR3nt: TGCAGTGCTCAGACGATGAGGACTAGTGAGACCCAGTACTTC

j_gene: TRBJ2-6
d_gene: NA
abundance: NA
v_gene: TRBV12-3/TRBV12-4
len: 18
CDR3aa: CASSETALPLSGANVLTF
CDR3nt: TGTGCCAGCAGCGAGACAGCCCTCCCTCTCTCTGGGGCCAACGTCCTGACTTTC

j_gene: TRBJ2-1
d_gene: TRBD2
abundance: many
v_gene: TRBV7-3
len: 18
CDR3aa: CASSPNPLGSGGWNEQFF
CDR3nt: TGTGCCAGCAGCCCTAACCCGCTTGGTAGCGGGGGCTGGAATGAGCAGTTCTTC

j_gene: TRBJ2-3
d_gene: TRBD2
abundance: NA
v_gene: TRBV12-3/TRBV12-4
len: 14
CDR3aa: CASSREGETDTQYF
CDR3nt: TGTGCCAGCAGCCGGGAGGGAGAGACAGATACGCAGTATTTT

j_gene: TRBJ1-5
d_gene: NA
abundance: many
v_gene: TRBV6-2/TRBV6-3
len: 14
CDR3aa: CASSLDGRKQPQHF
CDR3nt: TGTGCCAGCAGTCTCGATGGACGGAAGCAGCCCCAGCATTTT

j_gene: TRBJ2-3
d_gene: TRBD1
abundance: NA
v_gene: TRBV12-3/TRBV12-4
len: 15
CDR3aa: CASSLRTGGADTQYF
CDR3nt: TGTGCCAGCAGTTTAAGGACAGGGGGTGCAGATACGCAGTATTTT

j_gene: TRBJ2-7
d_gene: NA
abundance: NA
v_gene: TRBV6-5
len: 13
CDR3aa: CASRAEPSYEQYF
CDR3nt: TGTGCCAGCAGGGCAGAGCCATCCTACGAGCAGTACTTC

j_gene: TRBJ2-1
d_gene: TRBD2
abundance: few
v_gene: TRBV7-2
len: 16
CDR3aa: CASSQGLAGGLDEQFF
CDR3nt: TGTGCCAGCAGCCAGGGACTAGCGGGGGGGCTCGATGAGCAGTTCTTC

j_gene: TRBJ2-7
d_gene: TRBD2
abundance: few
v_gene: TRBV6-5
len: 15
CDR3aa: CASSHLAGGPGEQYF
CDR3nt: TGTGCCAGCAGTCACTTAGCGGGGGGGCCTGGGGAGCAGTACTTC

j_gene: TRBJ1-5
d_gene: NA
abundance: few
v_gene: TRBV4-1
len: 15
CDR3aa: CASSQEARINQPQHF
CDR3nt: TGCGCCAGCAGCCAAGAGGCCAGGATAAATCAGCCCCAGCATTTT

j_gene: TRBJ1-3
d_gene: TRBD1
abundance: NA
v_gene: TRBV7-9
len: 16
CDR3aa: CASSPRQGAFGNTIYF
CDR3nt: TGTGCCAGCAGCCCACGACAGGGGGCATTTGGAAACACCATATATTTT

j_gene: TRBJ1-2
d_gene: NA
abundance: few
v_gene: TRBV5-6
len: 13
CDR3aa: CASSLWGYYGYTF
CDR3nt: TGTGCCAGCAGCTTGTGGGGATACTATGGCTACACCTTC

j_gene: TRBJ2-3
d_gene: NA
abundance: NA
v_gene: TRBV5-1
len: 15
CDR3aa: CASSTGGQSTDTQYF
CDR3nt: TGCGCCAGCAGCACTGGGGGGCAGTCCACAGATACGCAGTATTTT

j_gene: TRBJ2-7
d_gene: NA
abundance: many
v_gene: TRBV7-2
len: 16
CDR3aa: CASSLLGLGVSYEQYF
CDR3nt: TGTGCCAGCAGCCTCCTAGGACTTGGGGTCTCCTACGAGCAGTACTTC

j_gene: TRBJ1-1
d_gene: NA
abundance: NA
v_gene: TRBV21-1
len: 15
CDR3aa: CASSRKIQGGTEAFF
CDR3nt: TGTGCCAGCAGCAGGAAAATACAGGGGGGGACTGAAGCTTTCTTT

j_gene: TRBJ2-6
d_gene: NA
abundance: NA
v_gene: TRBV27
len: 15
CDR3aa: CASSLQMVGANVLTF
CDR3nt: TGTGCCAGCAGTTTACAGATGGTCGGGGCCAACGTCCTGACTTTC

j_gene: TRBJ1-5
d_gene: TRBD1
abundance: NA
v_gene: TRBV27
len: 13
CDR3aa: CASSRTGRQPQHF
CDR3nt: TGTGCCAGCAGTCGGACAGGGAGGCAGCCCCAGCATTTT

j_gene: TRBJ2-5
d_gene: NA
abundance: NA
v_gene: TRBV27
len: 13
CDR3aa: CASSWDIQETQYF
CDR3nt: TGTGCCAGCAGTTGGGACATTCAAGAGACCCAGTACTTC

j_gene: TRBJ2-1
d_gene: TRBD2
abundance: many
v_gene: TRBV7-2
len: 16
CDR3aa: CASSLAYQRGYNEQFF
CDR3nt: TGTGCCAGCAGCTTAGCGTACCAGCGGGGGTACAATGAGCAGTTCTTC

j_gene: TRBJ2-1
d_gene: TRBD2
abundance: few
v_gene: TRBV7-2
len: 18
CDR3aa: CASSSPGLAGASYNEQFF
CDR3nt: TGTGCCAGCAGCTCTCCGGGACTAGCGGGGGCTTCCTACAATGAGCAGTTCTTC

j_gene: TRBJ2-3
d_gene: TRBD1
abundance: NA
v_gene: TRBV5-1
len: 13
CDR3aa: CASSRQGYDTQYF
CDR3nt: TGCGCCAGCAGCCGACAGGGATATGATACGCAGTATTTT

j_gene: TRBJ1-1
d_gene: NA
abundance: NA
v_gene: TRBV5-4
len: 15
CDR3aa: CASSSQRDLNTEAFF
CDR3nt: TGTGCCAGCAGCTCACAACGGGATCTGAACACTGAAGCTTTCTTT